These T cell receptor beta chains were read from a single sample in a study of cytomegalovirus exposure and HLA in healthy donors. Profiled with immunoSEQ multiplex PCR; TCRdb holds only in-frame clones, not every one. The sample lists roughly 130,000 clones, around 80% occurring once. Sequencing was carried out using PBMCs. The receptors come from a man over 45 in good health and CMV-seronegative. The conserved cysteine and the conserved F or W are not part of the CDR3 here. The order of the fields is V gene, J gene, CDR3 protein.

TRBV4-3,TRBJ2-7,ASSPDILGPRYEQY
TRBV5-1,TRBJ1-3,ASSLGQADTIY
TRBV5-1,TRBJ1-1,ASSSQGSGTEAF
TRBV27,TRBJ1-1,ASSLSIGWQGSGTEAF
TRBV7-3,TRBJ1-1,ASSSMTGGNTEAF
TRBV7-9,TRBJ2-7,ASSFHDREHEQY
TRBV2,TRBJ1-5,ASRLRDNQPQH
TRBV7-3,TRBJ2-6,ASSALGYSGANVLT
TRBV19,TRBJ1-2,ASSGQRSNYGYT
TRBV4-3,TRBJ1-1,ASSPRLGTTEAF
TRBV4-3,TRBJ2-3,ASSPNRGHTDTQY
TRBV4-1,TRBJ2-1,ASSQKTRTGYNEQF
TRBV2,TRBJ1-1,ASSEEGATGTEAF
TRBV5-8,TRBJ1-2,ASSFRSKLTGGNYGYT
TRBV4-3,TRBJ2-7,ASSRNPSGDYEQY
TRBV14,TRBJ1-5,ASKRDRSLKDQPQH
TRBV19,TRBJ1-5,ASRAGTDIWPQH
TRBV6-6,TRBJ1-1,ASSPLGEAF
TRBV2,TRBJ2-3,ASSSGGTSTDTQY
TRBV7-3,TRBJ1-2,ASSLGTGYGYT
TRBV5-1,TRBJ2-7,ASSPSGGFSYEQY
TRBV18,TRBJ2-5,ASSPLQGGETQY
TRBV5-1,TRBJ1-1,ASSDTQGEAF
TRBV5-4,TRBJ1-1,ASRQGQGNTEAF
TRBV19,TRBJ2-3,ASSLPGTTDTQY
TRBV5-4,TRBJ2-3,ASPADTQY
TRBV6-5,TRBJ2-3,ASGPGPGTDTQY
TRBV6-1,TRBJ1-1,ASSRDRDTEAF
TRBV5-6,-,ASSLGSSYEQY
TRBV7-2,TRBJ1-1,ASSLFQGAAEAF
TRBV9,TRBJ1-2,ASSVEAEAGYGYT
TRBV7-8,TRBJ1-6,ASSPRWQGLNSPLH
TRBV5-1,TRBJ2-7,ASSSKQGFPLDEQY
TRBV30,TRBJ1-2,AWSSPGSHPGYT
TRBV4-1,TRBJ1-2,ASSFRTGGLRNYGYT